Listed below are T cell receptor beta chains from one sample, sequenced in a study of sequential checkpoint blockade in melanoma. Profiled with immunoSEQ multiplex PCR; TCRdb holds only in-frame clones, not every one. The table records some 40,000 clones, 80% to 90% of them present only once. Sequencing used CD8+ T cells sorted from blood (inferred from file names), obtained from a patient given nivolumab and ipilimumab in sequence. These receptors were collected from a human donor with melanoma. Both conserved end residues are part of each CDR3. The order of the fields is D gene, V gene, J gene, clone size, CDR3 protein, CDR3 DNA. D genes are given only for firm matches. Size is omitted from some rows. Given values are once, few, many or a class for expanded clones.

TRBD2	TRBV7-9	TRBJ2-1	-	CASFSGSSYNEQFF	TGTGCCAGTTTTAGCGGGAGCTCCTACAATGAGCAGTTCTTC
TRBD1	TRBV27	TRBJ1-2	-	CASSLDREGYTF	TGTGCCAGCAGTCTCGACAGGGAAGGCTACACCTTC
-	TRBV9	TRBJ2-7	few	CASSHGYEQYF	TGTGCCAGCAGCCACGGCTACGAGCAGTACTTC
TRBD1	TRBV27	TRBJ2-7	-	CASSLRQGPWEQYF	TGTGCCAGCAGTCTCCGACAGGGCCCTTGGGAGCAGTACTTC
-	TRBV15	TRBJ2-5	-	CATSRELGTPQETQYF	TGTGCCACCAGCAGAGAGTTGGGGACACCACAAGAGACCCAGTACTTC
-	TRBV11-3	TRBJ2-1	-	CASSLGPGANEQFF	TGTGCCAGCAGCTTAGGTCCGGGAGCTAATGAGCAGTTCTTC
TRBD1	TRBV11-2	TRBJ2-7	once	CASSPTGNEQYF	TGTGCCAGCAGCCCGACAGGGAACGAGCAGTACTTC
TRBD2	TRBV19	TRBJ2-7	-	CASSISLGLAGQYEQYF	TGTGCCAGTAGTATATCGCTGGGGCTAGCGGGACAGTACGAGCAGTACTTC
TRBD1	TRBV6-5	TRBJ2-1	few	CASSYSDRGQDEQFF	TGTGCCAGCAGTTACTCCGACAGGGGGCAAGATGAGCAGTTCTTC
TRBD2	TRBV5-6	TRBJ2-7	-	CASSDTSGRGPTYEQYF	TGTGCCAGCAGCGATACCAGCGGGAGGGGTCCCACCTACGAGCAGTACTTC
-	TRBV5-1	TRBJ2-7	-	CASSLFQVPYEQYF	TGCGCCAGCAGCTTGTTCCAGGTCCCCTACGAGCAGTACTTC
-	TRBV19	TRBJ2-7	-	CASSPGSYEQYF	TGTGCCAGTAGTCCGGGCTCCTACGAGCAGTACTTC
-	TRBV5-1	TRBJ2-1	-	CASSLTGQTFRDFQYNEQFF	TGCGCCAGCAGCTTGACCGGACAAACATTCCGGGACTTCCAATACAATGAGCAGTTCTTC
-	TRBV11-2	TRBJ1-1	-	CASSLVPKQTGSDTEAFF	TGTGCCAGCAGCTTAGTCCCAAAACAAACAGGGTCGGACACTGAAGCTTTCTTT
-	TRBV7-6	TRBJ1-1	-	CASSRTGRGTEAFF	TGTGCCAGCAGCCGAACAGGTCGTGGTACTGAAGCTTTCTTT
-	TRBV5-6	TRBJ2-3	-	CASSLAREVADTQYF	TGTGCCAGCAGCTTGGCCAGGGAGGTGGCAGATACGCAGTATTTT
-	TRBV19	TRBJ2-2	once	CASSTPEGIGTGELFF	TGTGCCAGTAGTACCCCGGAGGGGATCGGCACCGGGGAGCTGTTTTTT
TRBD2	TRBV7-9	TRBJ2-1	-	CASSAGAGGYNEQFF	TGTGCCAGCAGCGCTGGGGCGGGGGGGTACAATGAGCAGTTCTTC
-	TRBV28	TRBJ2-5	once	CASSRGGEGETQYF	TGTGCCAGCAGCCGGGGAGGAGAGGGAGAGACCCAGTACTTC
TRBD1	TRBV5-6	TRBJ1-2	-	CASTLGGWDSYYGYTF	TGTGCCAGCACCCTTGGGGGGTGGGACAGCTATTATGGCTACACCTTC
TRBD2	TRBV2	TRBJ2-7	-	CASSGGPAGSYEQYF	TGTGCCAGCAGTGGAGGGCCAGCGGGAAGCTACGAGCAGTACTTC
TRBD1	TRBV28	TRBJ2-6	-	CASTRDRGTGANVLTF	TGTGCCAGCACTCGGGACAGGGGGACTGGGGCCAACGTCCTGACTTTC
-	TRBV6-5	TRBJ1-1	-	CASSFRGEGTEAFF	TGTGCCAGCAGTTTCAGGGGTGAGGGCACTGAAGCTTTCTTT
-	TRBV6-1	TRBJ2-7	-	CASTELGPTIYEQYF	TGTGCCAGCACCGAGTTGGGCCCAACAATCTACGAGCAGTACTTC
-	TRBV6-6	TRBJ2-7	-	CASSESYEQYF	TGTGCCAGCAGTGAGTCCTACGAGCAGTACTTC
TRBD2	TRBV19	TRBJ2-3	-	CASSIMVSGTFASTDTQYF	TGTGCCAGTAGTATAATGGTTAGCGGGACCTTCGCAAGCACAGATACGCAGTATTTT
-	TRBV5-6	TRBJ2-1	-	CASSRDTYNEQFF	TGTGCCAGCAGCCGTGACACCTACAATGAGCAGTTCTTC
TRBD1	TRBV5-4	TRBJ1-1	-	CASSFQGTGTEAFF	TGTGCCAGCAGCTTCCAAGGGACAGGAACCGAAGCTTTCTTT
-	TRBV7-9	TRBJ2-2	once	CASGGAGGELFF	TGTGCCAGCGGCGGGGCTGGCGGGGAGCTGTTTTTT
-	TRBV27	TRBJ1-5	once	CASSLTGEAQHF	TGTGCCAGCAGTTTAACCGGGGAAGCCCAGCATTTT
-	TRBV5-1	TRBJ2-7	-	CASHTGSEQYF	TGCGCCAGCCACACGGGGAGCGAGCAGTACTTC
TRBD2	TRBV9	TRBJ2-1	once	CASSVSGSSYNEQFF	TGTGCCAGCAGCGTTAGCGGGAGCTCCTACAATGAGCAGTTCTTC
TRBD1	TRBV9	TRBJ1-2	-	CASSSYGSGGIGYTF	TGTGCCAGCAGCTCGTACGGGTCAGGGGGCATTGGCTACACCTTC
-	TRBV6-1	TRBJ1-1	-	CASSAFGQNTLLGTEAFF	TGTGCCAGCAGTGCATTCGGACAGAACACCCTATTGGGCACTGAAGCTTTCTTT
TRBD2	TRBV19	TRBJ2-5	-	CASSINGGGETQYF	TGTGCCAGTAGTATAAATGGCGGGGGAGAGACCCAGTACTTC
-	TRBV5-4	TRBJ2-7	-	CASSLGLDNSPYEQYF	TGTGCCAGCAGCTTGGGACTAGATAACAGTCCCTACGAGCAGTACTTC
TRBD1	TRBV27	TRBJ2-5	-	CASSSGQVTYQETQYF	TGTGCCAGCAGTTCCGGACAGGTGACTTACCAAGAGACCCAGTACTTC
TRBD2	TRBV5-3	TRBJ2-1	-	CARSLARTSGSSYNEQFF	TGTGCCAGAAGCTTGGCCCGGACTAGCGGAAGCTCCTACAATGAGCAGTTCTTC
TRBD2	TRBV5-6	TRBJ2-1	-	CASSLSAGGTYNEQFF	TGTGCCAGCAGCTTGTCGGCGGGAGGGACCTACAATGAGCAGTTCTTC
TRBD1	TRBV29-1	TRBJ1-1	-	CSVEARDRVNTEAFF	TGCAGCGTTGAGGCTAGGGACAGGGTGAACACTGAAGCTTTCTTT
-	TRBV30	TRBJ2-5	-	CAWSSPPGVDQETQYF	TGTGCCTGGAGTAGCCCGCCAGGGGTGGACCAAGAGACCCAGTACTTC
-	TRBV27	TRBJ2-1	-	CASSPTGWHSQFF	TGTGCCAGCAGTCCCACAGGATGGCATAGTCAGTTCTTC
-	TRBV9	TRBJ1-5	-	CASSATGSQPQHF	TGTGCCAGCAGCGCAACAGGGTCTCAGCCCCAGCATTTT
-	TRBV29-1	TRBJ2-3	-	CSGGGPPGDTQYF	TGCAGCGGGGGGGGCCCACCCGGAGATACGCAGTATTTT
TRBD1	TRBV9	TRBJ1-1	-	CASSVGGTGGNTEAFF	TGTGCCAGCAGCGTAGGGGGGACAGGGGGGAACACTGAAGCTTTCTTT
-	TRBV7-2	TRBJ2-7	-	CASSSTGIPYEQYF	TGTGCCAGCAGCTCGACAGGAATCCCCTACGAGCAGTACTTC
TRBD1	TRBV28	TRBJ1-1	-	CASSWGQGMNTEAFF	TGTGCCAGCAGTTGGGGACAGGGAATGAACACTGAAGCTTTCTTT
TRBD2	TRBV27	TRBJ2-7	-	CASSPSIGTSIYEQYF	TGTGCCAGCAGTCCAAGTATCGGGACTAGCATCTACGAGCAGTACTTC
TRBD1	TRBV7-8	TRBJ1-2	-	CASSLFETGYGQAGYTF	TGTGCCAGCAGCTTATTCGAGACAGGGTATGGTCAGGCTGGCTACACCTTC
-	TRBV4-1	TRBJ2-2	-	CASSQGGTPTGELFF	TGCGCCAGCAGCCAAGGCGGGACTCCAACCGGGGAGCTGTTTTTT
TRBD1	TRBV13	TRBJ2-1	-	CASSHPLQGWHEQFF	TGTGCCAGCAGCCACCCCTTACAGGGGTGGCATGAGCAGTTCTTC
-	TRBV19	TRBJ1-5	-	CASSADRVNQPQHF	TGTGCCAGTAGCGCGGACAGAGTCAATCAGCCCCAGCATTTT
TRBD2	TRBV4-1	TRBJ2-4	-	CASSQLLAGKENIQYF	TGCGCCAGCAGCCAATTACTAGCGGGAAAGGAAAACATTCAGTACTTC